These 27 T cell receptor beta chains were all obtained from the same sample, sequenced in a study of T cells after yellow fever vaccination. TCRdb redid the calling of the 5' RACE reads with MiXCR, one entry per CDR3 protein. Of hundreds of thousands of distinct CDR3 sequences in the sample, roughly an eighth were seen once. The sequenced sample was CD4+ T cells sorted from PBMCs, obtained 15 days after the yellow fever booster vaccination. The receptor source for this set is a man younger than 35 who received the YFV17D yellow fever vaccine.

This clonotype has more than one count but fewer than ten. The chain uses TRBV7-3 and TRBJ2-3; 10 nucleotides match TRBD2. The V gene end was trimmed by 5 bases and the J gene end by 6 bases; junction bases not matched to a gene: 8. This CDR3 is built from 15 residues. Germline CDR1 SGHTA, CDR2 FQGTGA. The CDR3 region has the DNA TGTGCCAGCAGCCCCGGGACTAGCGCGATCGATACGCAGTATTTT. This sequence encodes CASSPGTSAIDTQYF.

The gene calls are TRBV3-1 and TRBJ2-3; D may be TRBD1 (6 bases). Germline CDR1 is LGHDT and CDR2 is YNNKEL (reference sequence). The V gene lost 1 base and the J gene lost 3 bases, with 11 bases spanning the gap. The CDR3 is made up of 15 amino acids. Here the CDR3 DNA reads TGTGCCAGCAGCCAAGGGCAGGGGAAGACAGATACGCAGTATTTT. Protein product: CASSQGQGKTDTQYF.

The CDR3 reads CATRGQGAHTDTQYF. The CDR3 nucleotides read TGTGCCACCAGGGGCCAAGGGGCCCACACAGATACGCAGTATTTT. The rearrangement links TRBV24-1 to TRBJ2-3, with D tentatively TRBD1 (5 bases). This CDR3 region has 15 residues. V was clipped by 7 bases and J by 2 bases, with 15 bases between them. CDR1 is KGHDR, CDR2 SFDVKD, per germline.

This rearrangement joins TRBV5-1 to TRBJ1-1; 7 bases align to TRBD1. Trimming cost V 6 bases and J 0 bases; bases outside gene matches: 2. Germline loops: CDR1 SGHRS, CDR2 YFSETQ. The CDR3 is made up of 13 amino acids. The CDR3 loop reads CASTDRLNTEAFF. The DNA for the CDR3 is TGCGCCAGCACGGACAGGTTGAACACTGAAGCTTTCTTT. The entire variable domain, with the rest obtained from reference TRBV5-1 and TRBJ1-1, is as follows: KAGVTQTPRYLIKTRGQQVTLSCSPISGHRSVSWYQQTPGQGLQFLFEYFSETQRNKGNFPGRFSGRQFSNSRSEMNVSTLELGDSALYLCASTDRLNTEAFFGQGTRLTVV.

This clonotype was counted a few times. This chain's CDR3 is CSALTVSNQPQHF. The CDR3 bases are TGCAGTGCTCTTACAGTGAGCAATCAGCCCCAGCATTTT. This chain links TRBV20-1 with TRBJ1-5; D gene uncertain. V lost 5 bases, J lost 1 base, and 9 bases lay in between. The CDR3 covers 13 residues. Germline lookup yields CDR1 DFQATT and CDR2 SNEGSKA (reference sequence).

Only a few counts were recorded for this clonotype. The rearrangement uses TRBV24-1 and TRBJ2-3, with a possible D match to TRBD2 (6 bases). Trimming shortened V by 9 bases and J by 6 bases, and 15 bases separated the two germline ends. CDR3 length: 13 residues. CDR1 KGHDR and CDR2 SFDVKD come from the germline V gene. The CDR3 sequence: CATGGLEGDTQYF. CDR3 nucleotide sequence: TGTGCCACCGGGGGACTGGAGGGGGATACGCAGTATTTT.

There are a few counts of this clonotype. CDR3 DNA sequence: TGTGCCAGCAGCTCTACAGAGAATTCACCCCTCCACTTT. Translating gives CASSSTENSPLHF. This rearrangement joins TRBV11-2 to TRBJ1-6; D unclear. The CDR3 covers 13 residues. CDR1 SGHAT and CDR2 FQNNGV come from the germline V gene. V was pared by 4 bases and J by 7 bases, with 8 bases between.

The chain uses TRBV6-2 or TRBV6-3 and TRBJ2-7, with a tentative D call TRBD1 (5 bases). Germline lookup yields CDR1 MNHEY and CDR2 SVGEGT. The CDR3 is 11 residues long. This CDR3 is CATTDSYEQYV. CDR3 coding DNA: TGTGCGACGACAGATTCCTACGAGCAGTACGTC.

This clonotype was detected ten times or more. The chain has TRBV6-5 and TRBJ1-4, with D perhaps TRBD1 (6 bases). The V end was cut by 6 bases, the J end by 1 base, with 6 bases between. The CDR3 runs to 13 residues. CDR1 is MNHEY, CDR2 SVGAGI, per germline. This CDR3 is CASRGQTNEKLFF. CDR3 in DNA: TGTGCCAGCAGGGGACAAACTAATGAAAAACTGTTTTTT.

The J gene is TRBJ2-4, the V gene TRBV28; 7 nucleotides line up with TRBD1. This CDR3 contains 14 residues. CDR1 MDHEN and CDR2 SYDVKM come from the germline V gene. V was pared by 2 bases and J by 3 bases, with 1 base of the junction left unmatched. The CDR3 is CASSLQGVKNIQYF. The CDR3 nucleotides read TGTGCCAGCAGTTTACAGGGGGTCAAAAACATTCAGTACTTC.

There are a few counts of this clonotype. This sequence joins TRBV27 and TRBJ2-2; 8 nucleotides match TRBD1. The CDR3 totals 14 residues. J lost 7 bases, V lost 3 bases, and 4 bases had no gene match. The germline gives CDR1 MNHEY, CDR2 SMNVEV (reference sequence). CDR3 sequence: CASSFAGGFGELFF. As DNA, the CDR3 is TGTGCCAGCAGTTTCGCAGGGGGCTTCGGGGAGCTGTTTTTT.

This clonotype was seen ten or more times. V and J are TRBV12-3 or TRBV12-4 and TRBJ2-4; no definite D call. V lost 8 bases to trimming and J lost 0 bases, with 8 bases between them. The CDR3 is 13 amino acids. The CDR3, as DNA: TGTGCCAGCGGCTATCTAGCCAAAAACATTCAGTACTTC. Translated, it gives CASGYLAKNIQYF.

This clonotype was detected only a few times. The rearrangement links TRBV6-5 to TRBJ2-7; D ambiguous. Germline CDR1 reads MNHEY; CDR2 reads SVGAGI. Trimming cost V 2 bases and J 6 bases, with 11 bases left between them. The CDR3 is made up of 13 amino acids. The CDR3 region has the DNA TGTGCCAGCAGTTACACCCCGGGCGGCGAGCAGTACGTC. Encoded protein: CASSYTPGGEQYV.

This clonotype has more than one count but fewer than ten. J is TRBJ1-2 and V is TRBV5-1; 11 bases are shared with TRBD1. The V gene's germline CDR1 is SGHRS and CDR2 YFSETQ. This CDR3 has 14 residues. V dropped 4 bases and J dropped 7; count of bases not matched to a gene: 6. The CDR3 DNA follows: TGCGCCAGCAGCACCGGACAGGGGGCGTTTGGCTACACCTTC. This encodes CASSTGQGAFGYTF.

This clonotype was seen more than once but under ten times. The gene calls are TRBV20-1 and TRBJ1-1; the D is unclear. The CDR3 loop spans 10 amino acids. Germline loops: CDR1 DFQATT, CDR2 SNEGSKA (reference sequence). V dropped 1 base and J dropped 5 bases, with 2 bases sitting between them. In nucleotides, the CDR3 is TGCAGTGCTAGAGCGACTGAAGCTTTCTTT. Protein sequence: CSARATEAFF.

CDR3 sequence (DNA): TGCGCCAGCAGCCCCGGCGACTATACGACGCAGTATTTT. Translated: CASSPGDYTTQYF. This chain links TRBV4-1 with TRBJ2-3, with D perhaps TRBD2 (5 bases). This CDR3 comprises 13 residues. Per germline, CDR1 MGHRA and CDR2 YSYEKL. V shed 4 bases and J shed 9 bases, with 14 bases lying between them.

This clonotype has more than one count but fewer than ten. The chain employs TRBV5-1 and TRBJ2-4; maybe TRBD1 (6 bases). Germline CDR1 SGHRS, CDR2 YFSETQ. Between the trimmed V and J ends, which lost 4 bases and 0 bases, there was a span of 14 bases. CDR3 length: 16 residues. This chain's CDR3 is CASSPQTGLAKNIQYF. CDR3 coding DNA: TGCGCCAGCAGCCCCCAGACAGGCCTAGCCAAAAACATTCAGTACTTC.

This clonotype was found many times. The rearrangement joins TRBV5-1 to TRBJ2-1; maybe TRBD2 (5 bases). Trimming left V 0 bases short and J 9 bases short, with 13 bases between. This CDR3 has 14 residues. The germline gives CDR1 SGHRS, CDR2 YFSETQ. The DNA for the CDR3 is TGCGCCAGCAGCTTGGGTCCTTTCGCGGGTGAGCAGTTCTTC. Its protein is CASSLGPFAGEQFF.

This clonotype was recorded a few times. V is TRBV4-3 and J is TRBJ2-3; no definite D call. The germline V gene has CDR1 LGHNA and CDR2 YSLEER. Trimming took 3 bases from V and 0 from J, leaving 13 bases between them. This CDR3 comprises 16 residues. CDR3 loop: CASSQGWGISTDTQYF. CDR3 bases: TGCGCCAGCAGCCAGGGGTGGGGTATTAGCACAGATACGCAGTATTTT.

This clonotype was counted at least ten times. The CDR3 DNA reads TGCAGTGCTAGATACCGGGACGCTCCCTACGAGCAGTACTTC. Translating gives CSARYRDAPYEQYF. The rearrangement uses TRBV20-1 and TRBJ2-7; D possibly matches TRBD1 or TRBD2 (5 bases each). The germline V gene encodes CDR1 DFQATT and CDR2 SNEGSKA (reference sequence). V lost 2 bases and J lost 2, with 13 bases in between. There are 14 residues in the CDR3.

This clonotype came up many times. The chain employs TRBV5-5 and TRBJ2-3; no reliable D call. The CDR3 covers 15 residues. Germline lookup yields CDR1 SGHKS and CDR2 YYEKEE (reference sequence). Trimming pared 4 bases from V and 2 bases from J, leaving 14 bases between. The CDR3 loop reads CASSVGAADTDTQYF. DNA of the CDR3: TGTGCCAGCAGCGTGGGCGCGGCTGACACAGATACGCAGTATTTT. Drawing the rest from reference TRBV5-5 and TRBJ2-3, the complete variable domain is DAGVTQSPTHLIKTRGQQVTLRCSPISGHKSVSWYQQVLGQGPQFIFQYYEKEERGRGNFPDRFSARQFPNYSSELNVNALLLGDSALYLCASSVGAADTDTQYFGPGTRLTVL.

This chain uses TRBV23-1 with TRBJ2-7; 7 bases align to TRBD2. TRBV23-1 is an ORF for which the function is uncertain. The CDR3 length is 17 residues. V lost 4 bases, J lost 2 bases, and 14 bases stayed unmatched. The CDR3 nucleotides read TGCGCCAGCAGTCCTGGGGAGGGCCAACGGGTGACCTACGAGCAGTACGTC. Its protein product is CASSPGEGQRVTYEQYV.

Only a few counts were recorded for this clonotype. The CDR3 DNA sequence: TGTGCCACCAGTGATTGGGGACCCGGGACAGCGATCGGAGAGACCCAGTACTTC. Its protein product is CATSDWGPGTAIGETQYF. The genes are TRBV24-1 and TRBJ2-5; TRBD1 matches 7 bases. J was trimmed by 4 bases and V by 2 bases; bases with no gene match: 15. CDR3 length: 18 residues. Per germline, CDR1 KGHDR and CDR2 SFDVKD.

This sequence joins TRBV2 and TRBJ2-1; perhaps TRBD2 as D (5 bases). The CDR3 sequence is 14 residues long. The germline V gene encodes CDR1 SNHLY and CDR2 FYNNEI. Trimming removed 10 bases from V and 5 bases from J, with 18 bases in between. CDR3 coding DNA: TGTGCCACCGGCAGTAGGACTCATCACAATGAGCAGTTCTTC. It codes for CATGSRTHHNEQFF.

This clonotype was detected a few times. The V call is TRBV30, the J call TRBJ2-1; a possible D gene is TRBD1 (6 bases). This CDR3 comprises 12 residues. Germline assignment: CDR1 GTSNPN and CDR2 SVGIG (reference sequence). Trimming took off 1 base at V and 9 bases at J, with 10 bases between the two ends. CDR3 residues: CAWSGQVGEQFF. In nucleotides, the CDR3 is TGTGCCTGGAGTGGACAGGTCGGTGAGCAGTTCTTC.

J is TRBJ1-1 and V is TRBV4-2, with D possibly being TRBD1 (5 bases). Germline values: CDR1 LGHNA, CDR2 YNFKEQ. The CDR3 spans 12 residues. V was cut by 0 bases and J by 10 bases, with 9 bases left in between. The CDR3 DNA follows: TGTGCCAGCAGCCAAGAGAGGGGCCGAGCTTTCTTT. It yields the protein CASSQERGRAFF.

This chain joins TRBV4-3 and TRBJ1-2; possible D gene TRBD1, 5 bases. The CDR3 length is 15 residues. The ends were cut back, 4 bases at V and 3 bases at J, with 15 bases in the middle. Per germline, CDR1 LGHNA and CDR2 YSLEER. The CDR3 loop reads CASSPRVGGDYGYTF. In DNA, the CDR3 is TGCGCCAGCAGCCCCCGCGTGGGGGGGGACTATGGCTACACCTTC.